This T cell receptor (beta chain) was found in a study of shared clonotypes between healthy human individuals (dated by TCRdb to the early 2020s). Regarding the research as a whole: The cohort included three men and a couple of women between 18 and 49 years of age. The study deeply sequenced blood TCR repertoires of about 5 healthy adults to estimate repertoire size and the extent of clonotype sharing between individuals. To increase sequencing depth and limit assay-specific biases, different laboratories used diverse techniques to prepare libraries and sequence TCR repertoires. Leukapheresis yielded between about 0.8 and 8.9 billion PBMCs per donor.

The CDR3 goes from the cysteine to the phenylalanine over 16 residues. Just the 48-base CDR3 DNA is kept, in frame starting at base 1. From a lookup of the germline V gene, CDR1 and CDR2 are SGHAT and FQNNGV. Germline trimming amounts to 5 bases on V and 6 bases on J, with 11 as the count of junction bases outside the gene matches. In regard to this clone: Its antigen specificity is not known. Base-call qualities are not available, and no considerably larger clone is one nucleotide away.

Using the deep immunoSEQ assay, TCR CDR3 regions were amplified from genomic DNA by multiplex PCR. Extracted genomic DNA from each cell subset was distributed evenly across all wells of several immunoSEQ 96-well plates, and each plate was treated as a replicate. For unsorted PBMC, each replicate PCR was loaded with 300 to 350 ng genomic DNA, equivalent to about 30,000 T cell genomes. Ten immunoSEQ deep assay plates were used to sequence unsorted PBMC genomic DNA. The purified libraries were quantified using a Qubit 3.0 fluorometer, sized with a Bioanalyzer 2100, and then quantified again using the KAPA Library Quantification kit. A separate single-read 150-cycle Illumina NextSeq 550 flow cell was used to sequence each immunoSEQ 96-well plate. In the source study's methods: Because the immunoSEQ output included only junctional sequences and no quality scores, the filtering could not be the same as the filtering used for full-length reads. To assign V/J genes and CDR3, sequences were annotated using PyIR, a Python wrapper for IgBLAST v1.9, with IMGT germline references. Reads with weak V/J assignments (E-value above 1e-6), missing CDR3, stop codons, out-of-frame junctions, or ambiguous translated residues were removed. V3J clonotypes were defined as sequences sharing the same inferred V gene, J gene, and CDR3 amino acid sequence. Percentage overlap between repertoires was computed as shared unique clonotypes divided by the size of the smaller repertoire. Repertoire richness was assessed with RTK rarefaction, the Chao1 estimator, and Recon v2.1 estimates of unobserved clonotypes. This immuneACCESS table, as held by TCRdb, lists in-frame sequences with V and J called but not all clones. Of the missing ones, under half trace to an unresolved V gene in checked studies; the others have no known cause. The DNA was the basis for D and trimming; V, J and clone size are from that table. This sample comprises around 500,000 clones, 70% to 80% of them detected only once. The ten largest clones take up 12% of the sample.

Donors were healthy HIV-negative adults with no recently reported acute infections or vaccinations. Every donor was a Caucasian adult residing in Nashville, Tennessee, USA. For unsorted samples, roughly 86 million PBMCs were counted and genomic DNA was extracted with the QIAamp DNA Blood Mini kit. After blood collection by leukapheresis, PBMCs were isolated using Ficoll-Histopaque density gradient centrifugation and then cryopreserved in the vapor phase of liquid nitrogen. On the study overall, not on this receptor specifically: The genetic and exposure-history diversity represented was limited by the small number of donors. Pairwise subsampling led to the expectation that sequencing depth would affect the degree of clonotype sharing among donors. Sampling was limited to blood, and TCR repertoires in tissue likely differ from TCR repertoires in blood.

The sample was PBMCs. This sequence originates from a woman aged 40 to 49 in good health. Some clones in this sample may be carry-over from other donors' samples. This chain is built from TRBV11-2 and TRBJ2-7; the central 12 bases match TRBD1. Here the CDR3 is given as CASSPGVGQGATEQYF. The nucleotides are TGTGCCAGCAGCCCCGGCGTGGGACAGGGGGCGACCGAGCAGTACTTC.